The next 27 T cell receptor beta chains were all read from a single sample in a study of OX40 agonist ivuxolimab in advanced cancers. Repertoires were generated with immunoSEQ multiplex PCR, while TCRdb's copy carries only in-frame clones and drops some. The data hold about 62,000 clones, with 60% to 85% observed a single time. The sample was CD4+ or CD8+ T cells sorted from blood, taken in a trial of the OX40 agonist ivuxolimab. The receptors were sampled from an adult with an advanced solid tumor such as melanoma, head and neck, liver or kidney cancer.

The chain couples TRBV5-1 to TRBJ2-1, with unresolved D. The V end lost 0 bases, the J end lost 4 bases, and 5 bases lay between the germline ends. From germline, CDR1 is SGHRS and CDR2 YFSETQ. The CDR3 totals 13 residues. The CDR3: CASSLVGYNEQFF. The CDR3 nucleotides read TGCGCCAGCAGCTTGGTGGGTTACAATGAGCAGTTCTTC.

The chain recombines TRBV19 with TRBJ1-4; TRBD1 matches at 9 bases. Trimming cost V 5 bases and J 11 bases; bases outside gene matches: 9. This CDR3 contains 14 residues. Germline CDR1 is LNHDA and CDR2 is SQIVND (reference sequence). The CDR3 sequence: CASSRQGERYKLFF. In DNA, the CDR3 is TGTGCCAGTAGTCGACAGGGGGAGCGGTATAAACTGTTTTTT.

V usage is TRBV6-6 and J usage is TRBJ2-3; D possibly corresponds to TRBD2 (5 bases). The CDR3 has 13 amino acids. The germline gives CDR1 MNHNY, CDR2 SVGAGI (reference sequence). V lost 8 bases, J lost 3 bases, and 12 bases lay in between. CDR3 sequence: CASRDKRTDTQYF. In DNA, the CDR3 is TGTGCCAGCCGGGATAAAAGGACAGATACGCAGTATTTT.

The V call is TRBV6-5, the J call TRBJ1-2, with 7 bases matching TRBD1. V gave up 7 bases and J gave up 5 bases; unmatched junction bases: 13. Germline lookup yields CDR1 MNHEY and CDR2 SVGAGI. CDR3 length: 15 amino acids. The CDR3 loop reads CASTFLAGGSYGYTF. CDR3 DNA sequence: TGTGCCAGCACCTTCCTGGCAGGGGGGAGTTATGGCTACACCTTC.

J is TRBJ2-5 and V is TRBV11-2; TRBD2 agrees at 14 bases. The CDR3 runs 19 residues. Germline V CDR1 and CDR2: SGHAT, FQNNGV. The V segment lost 5 bases and the J segment 0 bases; nucleotides outside the gene matches: 11. CDR3 loop: CASSLTRLAGGPYQETQYF. In nucleotides, the CDR3 is TGTGCCAGCAGCCTAACTCGACTAGCGGGGGGGCCGTACCAAGAGACCCAGTACTTC.

CDR3 DNA sequence: TGTGCCAGCAGCGTAGTGGGGGGCAATCGGAACACTGAAGCTTTCTTT. Residues: CASSVVGGNRNTEAFF. The V call is TRBV9, the J call TRBJ1-1; D perhaps matches TRBD1 (6 bases). CDR3 size: 16 residues. Germline V gene sequence: CDR1 SGDLS, CDR2 YYNGEE. Trimming shortened V by 0 bases and J by 1 base, and 13 bases separated the two germline ends.

The chain recombines TRBV6-5 with TRBJ2-7; TRBD1 might be the D (6 bases). Deletions cut 5 bases from V and 0 bases from J, with 11 bases between. The CDR3 runs to 14 residues. Germline lookup yields CDR1 MNHEY and CDR2 SVGAGI. DNA for the CDR3: TGTGCCAGCAGTCCCCGGGACATCTCCTACGAGCAGTACTTC. Translated: CASSPRDISYEQYF.

The rearrangement joins TRBV7-2 to TRBJ1-2, with D perhaps matching TRBD1 (6 bases). Looked up from germline, CDR1 is SGHTA and CDR2 is FQGNSA. The V end lost 0 bases, the J end lost 8 bases, and 16 bases lay between the germline ends. This CDR3 has 15 amino acids. Here the CDR3 reads CASSLAQSGTSGYTF. For the CDR3, the DNA is TGTGCCAGCAGCTTAGCGCAGTCGGGGACATCCGGCTACACCTTC.

This clone was detected a few times. The gene calls are TRBV7-2 and TRBJ2-1; TRBD2 matches at 7 bases. V shed 5 bases and J 5 bases; nucleotides not matched to a gene: 12. CDR3 length: 16 residues. Germline V gene data show CDR1 as SGHTA and CDR2 as FQGNSA. The CDR3 protein is CASSDTSARNHNEQFF. CDR3 bases: TGTGCCAGCAGCGATACTAGCGCGAGGAATCACAATGAGCAGTTCTTC.

V gene TRBV10-2 combines with J gene TRBJ2-7; D is unclear. CDR1 and CDR2 from the germline V gene are WSHSY and SAAADI. The CDR3 covers 13 residues. V was clipped by 0 bases and J by 3 bases, with 6 bases between them. CDR3 DNA: TGCGCCAGCAGTGAGTCTTCCTTCTACGAGCAGTACTTC. It is translated as CASSESSFYEQYF.

The V call is TRBV9, the J call TRBJ2-5; D could derive from TRBD1 or TRBD2 (5 bases each). Per the germline V gene, CDR1 is SGDLS and CDR2 is YYNGEE. CDR3 length: 12 residues. Trimming shortened V by 5 bases and J by 5 bases, and 10 bases separated the two germline ends. The CDR3 bases are TGTGCCAGCAGGGGGACCGAGGAGACCCAGTACTTC. It codes for CASRGTEETQYF.

The chain has TRBV19 and TRBJ2-1; 10 nucleotides align to TRBD1. The junction had 4 bases not matched to a gene; V was cut back by 10 bases and J by 4 bases. CDR3 size: 13 residues. Germline CDR1 is LNHDA and CDR2 is SQIVND (reference sequence). The CDR3 reads CATGTGAYNEQFF. As DNA, the CDR3 is TGTGCCACCGGGACAGGGGCGTACAATGAGCAGTTCTTC.

This chain uses TRBV9 with TRBJ2-2, with D tentatively TRBD1 or TRBD2 (5 bases each). Germline values: CDR1 SGDLS, CDR2 YYNGEE. CDR3 length equals 16 residues. Between the trimmed V and J ends, which lost 3 bases and 1 base, there was a span of 13 bases. The CDR3 region is CASSERGRLNTGELFF. For the CDR3, the DNA is TGTGCCAGCAGCGAACGGGGACGGCTGAACACCGGGGAGCTGTTTTTT.

V and J are TRBV12-2 and TRBJ1-4. TRBV12-2 is flagged as a pseudogene. The CDR3 extends over 16 amino acids. The CDR3 loop is CASRLILNRTNEKLFF. The CDR3 DNA reads TGTGCAAGTCGCTTAATATTAAATCGGACTAATGAAAAACTGTTTTTT.

This clone has a handful of counts. The V call is TRBV29-1, the J call TRBJ2-3; the match to TRBD2 covers 9 bases. This CDR3 is built from 17 residues. Germline trimming cut 7 bases from V and 4 bases from J; bases unmatched to any gene: 18. Germline V gene lookup returns CDR1 SQVTM and CDR2 ANQGSEA. The CDR3 sequence is CSAQVVGSGSHADTQYF. The CDR3 DNA reads TGCAGCGCCCAGGTGGTTGGTAGCGGGAGTCATGCAGATACGCAGTATTTT.

The chain is built from TRBV6-6 and TRBJ1-1; maybe TRBD1 (5 bases). The CDR3 spans 14 residues. Trimming removed 2 bases from V and 4 bases from J, with 11 bases in between. Germline CDR1 reads MNHNY; CDR2 reads SVGAGI (reference sequence). The CDR3 coding sequence is TGTGCCAGCAGTTACGGGGGGGAGGGCACTGAAGCTTTCTTT. Its protein is CASSYGGEGTEAFF.

The chain is built from TRBV5-4 and TRBJ2-5, with 11 bases that match TRBD1. The J call is uncertain, as TRBJ2-7 better fits the DNA end. There are 16 residues in the CDR3. The germline V gene encodes CDR1 SGHNT and CDR2 YYREEE (reference sequence). CDR3 in DNA: TGTGCCAGCAGCTTGATGGGGACAGGGGGCTCCTACGAGCAGTACTTC. Translation gives CASSLMGTGGSYEQYF.

This clone was seen only once. V gene TRBV27 combines with J gene TRBJ2-1; 11 nucleotides match TRBD2. V was pared by 5 bases and J by 1 base, with 4 bases of the junction left unmatched. The CDR3 extends over 16 amino acids. Germline values: CDR1 MNHEY, CDR2 SMNVEV (reference sequence). The CDR3 loop is CASSGWTSGSYNEQFF. Here the CDR3 DNA reads TGTGCCAGCAGTGGCTGGACTAGCGGGTCCTACAATGAGCAGTTCTTC.

The chain has TRBV19 and TRBJ2-7; weak D call: TRBD2 (5 bases). The CDR3 consists of 13 residues. The V gene's germline CDR1 is LNHDA and CDR2 SQIVND (reference sequence). Trimming left V 4 bases short and J 4 bases short, with 11 bases between. The CDR3 region is CASSKGDLYEQYF. CDR3 nucleotide sequence: TGTGCCAGTAGTAAGGGAGACCTTTACGAGCAGTACTTC.

This clone appeared once. The chain links TRBV6-5 to TRBJ2-7, with 9 bases lining up with TRBD1. Unmatched junction bases numbered 9, after V lost 6 bases and J lost 3 bases. Germline V gene sequence: CDR1 MNHEY, CDR2 SVGAGI. There are 15 residues in the CDR3. CDR3: CASSPAGTGFYEQYF. The DNA for the CDR3 is TGTGCCAGCAGCCCAGCCGGGACAGGGTTCTACGAGCAGTACTTC.

The J gene is TRBJ2-1, the V gene TRBV7-8, with 8 nucleotides matching TRBD2. V trimming: 5 bases; J trimming: 7 bases; junction bases outside the gene matches: 10. Germline CDR1 is SGHVS and CDR2 is FQNEAQ. The CDR3 runs 15 residues. The CDR3 loop is CASSPQTGGGNEQFF. In DNA, the CDR3 is TGTGCCAGCAGCCCCCAAACGGGAGGGGGGAATGAGCAGTTCTTC.

This chain uses TRBV7-9 with TRBJ2-5; TRBD1 matches 7 bases. Germline V lookup: CDR1 SEHNR, CDR2 FQNEAQ (reference sequence). With V trimmed by 5 bases and J by 7 bases, 13 bases remained unmatched. The CDR3 extends over 15 amino acids. This chain's CDR3 is CASSQSPGQSLTQYF. CDR3 coding DNA: TGTGCCAGCAGCCAATCCCCGGGACAGAGTCTGACCCAGTACTTC. The full variable domain, rest sourced from reference TRBV7-9 and TRBJ2-5, is DTGVSQNPRHKITKRGQNVTFRCDPISEHNRLYWYRQTLGQGPEFLTYFQNEAQLEKSRLLSDRFSAERPKGSFSTLEIQRTEQGDSAMYLCASSQSPGQSLTQYFGPGTRLLVL.

J is TRBJ1-3 and V is TRBV19; D gene uncertain. The germline gives CDR1 LNHDA, CDR2 SQIVND (reference sequence). This CDR3 region has 15 residues. The V end lost 7 bases, the J end lost 0 bases, and 13 bases lay between the germline ends. CDR3 bases: TGTGCCAGTAAATTTTTAAGGGCCTCTGGAAACACCATATATTTT. Translation gives CASKFLRASGNTIYF.

The chain links TRBV27 to TRBJ1-1; D gene uncertain. With 0 bases removed from V and 3 bases from J, the gap between germline ends came to 11 bases. Germline CDR1 MNHEY, CDR2 SMNVEV (reference sequence). CDR3 size: 15 residues. The CDR3 bases are TGTGCCAGCAGTTTATCGGCAGTTGGGGACACTGAAGCTTTCTTT. Translated, it gives CASSLSAVGDTEAFF.

This chain uses TRBV11-2 with TRBJ2-6; 10 nucleotides agree with TRBD1. The CDR3 is 17 residues long. The ends lost 7 bases at V and 2 bases at J; junction bases unmatched: 8. The germline gives CDR1 SGHAT, CDR2 FQNNGV. Here the CDR3 DNA reads TGTGCCAGCACCCCGACAGGGGGCCTTGCTGGGGCCAACGTCCTGACTTTC. Translation: CASTPTGGLAGANVLTF.

The CDR3, as DNA: TGTGCCAGCAGCTTGGACACCTACAATGAGCAGTTCTTC. Translating gives CASSLDTYNEQFF. V is TRBV7-9 and J is TRBJ2-1; weak D call: TRBD1 (5 bases). This CDR3 is built from 13 residues. Germline CDR1 is SEHNR and CDR2 is FQNEAQ (reference sequence). Trimming cost V 3 bases and J 2 bases, with 5 bases left between them.

This sequence joins TRBV27 and TRBJ2-7; possible D gene TRBD1, 5 bases. This CDR3 has 13 amino acids. Germline V lookup: CDR1 MNHEY, CDR2 SMNVEV (reference sequence). V lost 3 bases to trimming and J lost 4 bases, with 10 bases between them. CDR3: CASSFFSGYEQYF. Written as DNA, the CDR3 is TGTGCCAGCAGTTTCTTCTCAGGGTACGAGCAGTACTTC.